The 17 T cell receptor beta chains below come from one sample, sequenced in a study of blood T cell repertoires in COVID-19. TCRdb's table, derived via immunoSEQ multiplex PCR, lists solely in-frame clones and lacks some. The data contain under 150,000 clones, 80% of them seen just once; the ten biggest clones take up 5%. Sequenced material: peripheral blood. Every receptor here comes from a woman in her forties or fifties with acute or convalescent COVID-19.

The genes are TRBV11-2 and TRBJ1-1, with TRBD1 matching over 7 bases. This CDR3 has 11 amino acids. The trim removed 6 bases at V and 8 bases at J, leaving 3 bases unmatched. CDR1 is SGHAT and CDR2 is FQNNGV in the germline V gene. The CDR3 nucleotides read TGTGCCAGCAGGAAGACAGGGGAAGCTTTCTTT. It is translated as CASRKTGEAFF.

This sequence joins TRBV27 and TRBJ2-1; 7 bases fit TRBD1. The V and J ends lost 3 bases and 12 bases, in that order; junction bases with no gene match: 8. Germline CDR1 MNHEY, CDR2 SMNVEV (reference sequence). CDR3 length equals 13 residues. CDR3 coding DNA: TGTGCCAGCAGTTTTAAAGGGGGCCTAGGGCAGTTCTTC. Translating it yields CASSFKGGLGQFF.

V and J are TRBV19 and TRBJ1-6; tentatively, D is TRBD1 (5 bases). CDR3 length: 15 residues. CDR1 LNHDA and CDR2 SQIVND come from the germline V gene (reference sequence). Trimming shortened V by 3 bases and J by 10 bases, and 16 bases separated the two germline ends. The CDR3 bases are TGTGCCAGTAGTATTCCACCAGGGATGGGATCACCCCTCCACTTT. This gives the protein CASSIPPGMGSPLHF. Variable domain in full (rest from reference TRBV19 and TRBJ1-6): DGGITQSPKYLFRKEGQNVTLSCEQNLNHDAMYWYRQDPGQGLRLIYYSQIVNDFQKGDIAEGYSVSREKKESFPLTVTSAQKNPTAFYLCASSIPPGMGSPLHFGNGTRLTVT.

This clone showed up just once. The V call is TRBV19, the J call TRBJ2-3, with 14 bases lining up with TRBD2. CDR1 and CDR2 from the germline V gene are LNHDA and SQIVND (reference sequence). With 6 bases clipped from V and 0 bases from J, the junction kept 5 bases outside the gene matches. The CDR3 totals 17 residues. DNA of the CDR3: TGTGCCAGTAGCAGGACTAGCGGGGGGCATAGCACAGATACGCAGTATTTT. This codes for CASSRTSGGHSTDTQYF.

The V gene is TRBV5-1, the J gene TRBJ2-5, with D unclear. Trimming removed 2 bases at V and 2 bases at J, with 7 bases between. The CDR3 spans 13 residues. CDR1 SGHRS and CDR2 YFSETQ come from the germline V gene. Here the CDR3 DNA reads TGCGCCAGCAGCTTTAACAGACAAGAGACCCAGTACTTC. Translation: CASSFNRQETQYF.

The V call is TRBV4-3, the J call TRBJ1-2; a possible D gene is TRBD1 (6 bases). Germline CDR1 LGHNA, CDR2 YSLEER. CDR3 length equals 17 residues. Trimming took off 0 bases at V and 5 bases at J, with 19 bases between the two ends. CDR3 DNA: TGCGCCAGCAGCCAAGATGGCAGGGGAGACTCGCGATATGGCTACACCTTC. Protein product: CASSQDGRGDSRYGYTF.

CDR3 sequence reads: CASSQQAYEQYF. The CDR3 nucleotides are TGTGCCAGCAGCCAACAGGCCTACGAGCAGTACTTC. The chain uses TRBV11-2 and TRBJ2-7; tentatively, D is TRBD1 (5 bases). V lost 5 bases, J lost 2 bases, and 7 bases lay in between. This CDR3 region has 12 residues. CDR1 is SGHAT and CDR2 is FQNNGV in the germline V gene.

V is TRBV3-1 (or the pseudogene TRBV3-2) and J is TRBJ1-1; maybe TRBD1 (6 bases). The CDR3 spans 14 residues. The germline V and J ends were trimmed by 6 bases and 5 bases, with 16 bases remaining between them. Germline CDR1 reads LGHDT; CDR2 reads YNNKEL (reference sequence). In nucleotides, the CDR3 is TGTGCCAGCAGTCCCCTCGACAGGAGAACTGAAGCTTTCTTT. It is translated as CASSPLDRRTEAFF.

In DNA, the CDR3 is TGTGCCAGCAGCCCATGGGAGTCGAGTACGCAGTATTTT. Translated, it gives CASSPWESSTQYF. The chain uses TRBV7-2 and TRBJ2-3; maybe TRBD2 (5 bases). The CDR3 covers 13 residues. The V gene's germline CDR1 is SGHTA and CDR2 FQGNSA. V was trimmed by 5 bases and J by 8 bases, leaving 14 bases between them. The full variable domain, in which reference TRBV7-2 and TRBJ2-3 provide the parts outside the CDR3, is GAGVSQSPSNKVTEKGKDVELRCDPISGHTALYWYRQSLGQGLEFLIYFQGNSAPDKSGLPSDRFSAERTGGSVSTLTIQRTQQEDSAVYLCASSPWESSTQYFGPGTRLTVL.

The chain has TRBV7-2 and TRBJ1-1; D not resolved. Germline-derived CDR1 and CDR2 are SGHTA and FQGNSA. V lost 3 bases and J lost 2, with 10 bases in between. This CDR3 comprises 14 residues. The CDR3 DNA follows: TGTGCCAGCAGCTTGGCGGTGACCAACACTGAAGCTTTCTTT. Amino acids: CASSLAVTNTEAFF.

J is TRBJ2-7 and V is TRBV7-3; tentatively, D is TRBD2 (6 bases). V lost 5 bases, J lost 1 base, and 15 bases lay in between. This CDR3 has 15 amino acids. CDR1 and CDR2 (germline): SGHTA, FQGTGA. In DNA, the CDR3 is TGTGCCAGCAGCCCTGCCTCGGGGGAATCCTACGAGCAGTACTTC. It is translated as CASSPASGESYEQYF.

The chain links TRBV6-1 to TRBJ1-4, with D possibly TRBD1 on 5 matching bases. Germline V gene sequence: CDR1 MNHNS, CDR2 SASEGT. The ends were cut back, 2 bases at V and 3 bases at J, with 7 bases in the middle. CDR3 length: 14 residues. The chain's CDR3 is CASSEPGSNEKLFF. The DNA for the CDR3 is TGTGCCAGCAGTGAACCAGGGTCTAATGAAAAACTGTTTTTT.

This clone was recorded a few times. One end of the junction fails to match germline, which may point to a read error. This rearrangement joins TRBV12-5 to TRBJ1-1; D unclear. The length of the CDR3 is 11 residues. CDR1 and CDR2 from the germline V gene are LGHNT and FRNRAP. The DNA of the CDR3 is TGTGCTAGTGGTTCTGAGGGCAGGCGGATCTTT. Its translation is CASGSEGRRIF.

This clone was detected a few times. The V call is TRBV4-2, the J call TRBJ2-2; the match to TRBD1 covers 8 bases. The V gene's germline CDR1 is LGHNA and CDR2 YNFKEQ. After removal of 2 bases from V and 2 bases from J, the junction contained 7 bases not matched to a gene. This CDR3 contains 17 residues. CDR3 sequence: CASSQPSDRGNTGELFF. CDR3 bases: TGTGCCAGCAGCCAACCCAGCGACAGGGGAAACACCGGGGAGCTGTTTTTT.

This clone showed up just once. In nucleotides, the CDR3 is TGTGCCAGCGGAAAACAAGGGCTGGGGCTGGGCAATCAGCCCCAGCATTTT. Amino acids: CASGKQGLGLGNQPQHF. The chain employs TRBV27 and TRBJ1-5, with D perhaps TRBD1 (5 bases). V was trimmed by 8 bases and J by 2 bases, leaving 22 bases between them. The CDR3 is made up of 17 amino acids. Germline V gene sequence: CDR1 MNHEY, CDR2 SMNVEV (reference sequence).

This chain links TRBV9 with TRBJ1-6, with 7 nucleotides matching TRBD1. The CDR3 loop spans 17 amino acids. The V gene's germline CDR1 is SGDLS and CDR2 YYNGEE. Unmatched junction bases numbered 10, after V lost 3 bases and J lost 4 bases. CDR3 in amino acids: CASSESVQTGYNSPLHF. The DNA for the CDR3 is TGTGCCAGCAGCGAAAGCGTCCAGACAGGGTATAATTCACCCCTCCACTTT.

The chain links TRBV27 to TRBJ1-1, with D possibly matching TRBD1 (6 bases). This CDR3 spans 14 amino acids. Trimming removed 2 bases from V and 5 bases from J, with 12 bases in between. Germline CDR1 MNHEY, CDR2 SMNVEV (reference sequence). In nucleotides, the CDR3 is TGTGCCAGCAGTTTAGCTAGGGGGGGGACTGAAGCTTTCTTT. Encoded protein: CASSLARGGTEAFF.